The text below deals with one TCR beta chain. As yet, its antigen is unknown. The CDR3 has 15 amino acids. V shed 6 bases and J shed 3 bases, with 15 bases lying between them. Per germline, CDR1 MDHEN and CDR2 SYDVKM. The data were obtained in a study of tumor-infiltrating lymphocytes in primary liver carcinoma. Notes on the study in general: Tumor samples exhibited a significantly greater top-250-clone fraction than blood samples (p = 0.039).

Reverse transcription of approximately 500 ng total RNA with a constant-region primer produced TCR beta cDNA. Researchers made the TCR beta libraries by running three nested multiplex PCR rounds with slightly modified ARM-PCR. Forward primers for TRBV1-TRBV30 and a C-beta reverse primer served the first two PCR rounds, at around 11 cycles each. Each CDR3 protein gets one entry after TCRdb re-called the multiplex PCR reads with MiXCR. The sample contains 80,000 or so distinct CDR3 sequences, 65% to 75% of which appear only once. The roughly 20-31 mg bulk tissue piece was not sorted before simultaneous RNA and DNA extraction. Researchers took samples from five separate regions of each tumor.

The rearrangement joins TRBV28 to TRBJ1-5, with a tentative D call TRBD1 (6 bases). The receptor's source is a woman in her fifties or sixties with primary liver carcinoma and hepatitis B virus infection. What was sequenced was liver tumor tissue from sampling region 4. The subset denotes: tumor region T4, right-lateral pole. The CDR3 protein is CASRVGGVVNQPQHF. CDR3 nucleotides: TGTGCCAGCAGGGTAGGGGGTGTCGTCAATCAGCCCCAGCATTTT.